The 15 T cell receptor beta chains below come from one sample, sequenced in a study of T-cell memory formation after mild COVID-19. TCRdb reprocessed the 5' RACE reads via MiXCR and lists one record per CDR3 protein. The table includes some 150,000 distinct CDR3 sequences, about 19% detected once. Sequencing input: PBMCs or a T cell subset sorted from them (not recorded which). The source of these receptors is an adult woman who had mild COVID-19 (a few samples of this study predate the infection). Cell type and time point are not known.

V and J are TRBV5-6 and TRBJ2-7; D remains ambiguous. CDR3 size: 13 residues. Deletions cut 4 bases from V and 0 bases from J, with 8 bases between. Germline V gene sequence: CDR1 SGHDT, CDR2 YYEEEE. CDR3 coding DNA: TGTGCCAGCAGCATAAGCGCCTCCTACGAGCAGTACTTC. Its translation: CASSISASYEQYF.

The table lists this clonotype with a few counts. The chain couples TRBV7-8 to TRBJ1-2, with D hard to call. Trimming removed 5 bases from V and 0 bases from J, with 10 bases in between. CDR1 and CDR2 (germline): SGHVS, FQNEAQ. The CDR3 consists of 14 residues. CDR3 nucleotides: TGTGCCAGCAGCCAGAGACCTACTAACTATGGCTACACCTTC. The encoded protein is CASSQRPTNYGYTF. Full variable domain (missing parts from reference TRBV7-8 and TRBJ1-2): GAGVSQSPRYKVAKRGQDVALRCDPISGHVSLFWYQQALGQGPEFLTYFQNEAQLDKSGLPSDRFFAERPEGSVSTLKIQRTQQEDSAVYLCASSQRPTNYGYTFGSGTRLTVV.

The sample holds a few counts of this clonotype. The rearrangement links TRBV29-1 to TRBJ2-2; D may be TRBD1 (6 bases). The CDR3 extends over 14 amino acids. Germline CDR1 and CDR2: SQVTM and ANQGSEA. Trimming cost V 5 bases and J 5 bases, with 15 bases left between them. This chain's CDR3 is CSVRTDRGTGELFF. The CDR3 region has the DNA TGCAGCGTTCGGACAGACCGAGGAACCGGGGAGCTGTTTTTT.

This clonotype has just a few counts. V usage is TRBV3-1 and J usage is TRBJ2-3; D is uncertain. Germline CDR1 and CDR2: LGHDT and YNNKEL (reference sequence). The V and J ends lost 4 bases and 6 bases respectively, with 8 bases between them. The CDR3 extends over 12 amino acids. The CDR3 nucleotides are TGTGCCAGCAGCCCGAGTATGGATACGCAGTATTTT. Amino acid sequence: CASSPSMDTQYF.

There are a few counts of this clonotype. This rearrangement joins TRBV7-8 to TRBJ2-3, with D possibly TRBD2 on 6 matching bases. Germline assignment: CDR1 SGHVS and CDR2 FQNEAQ. V lost 3 bases and J lost 14, with 21 bases in between. This CDR3 is built from 14 residues. The CDR3 DNA sequence: TGTGCCAGCAGCTTCGCGCGTCTGGGCGGGGAGGTGTATTTT. It specifies CASSFARLGGEVYF.

Concerning this clonotype itself: The conserved phenylalanine or tryptophan normally closing the CDR3 is absent here, so this likely arose from a read error. The DNA is omitted, as the CDR3 cannot be located on it reliably, and the CDR3 follows TCRdb's listing. J is TRBJ2-7 and V is TRBV6-5; the tabulated D call, TRBD2, remains unverified against the DNA. The CDR3 spans 12 residues, counting both ends. Germline CDR1 and CDR2: MNHEY and SVGAGI. The CDR3 spells CASSPIGGPYSI.

This clonotype was counted a few times. The V and J genes are TRBV7-2 and TRBJ1-2, with 8 bases fitting TRBD1. Trimming removed 5 bases from V and 5 bases from J; junction bases left unmatched: 4. The length of the CDR3 is 13 residues. CDR1 is SGHTA and CDR2 is FQGNSA in the germline V gene. CDR3 sequence: CASSQQGEYGYTF. The CDR3 region has the DNA TGTGCCAGCAGCCAACAGGGGGAATATGGCTACACCTTC.

V gene TRBV5-5 combines with J gene TRBJ2-3; 9 bases match TRBD2. The CDR3 spans 15 residues. Germline V gives CDR1 SGHKS, CDR2 YYEKEE (reference sequence). Trimming took 0 bases from V and 8 from J; bases not matched to a gene: 7. The CDR3 DNA reads as TGTGCCAGCAGCTTGGAGGGGACTAGCACCGGTACGCAGTATTTT. Its protein product is CASSLEGTSTGTQYF.

At least ten counts were recorded for this clonotype. The V gene is TRBV7-6, the J gene TRBJ2-7; D is ambiguous. V shed 5 bases and J shed 0 bases, with 14 bases lying between them. The CDR3 covers 15 residues. The germline V gene encodes CDR1 SGHVS and CDR2 FNYEAQ. This chain's CDR3 is CASSPSALSSYEQYF. The DNA of the CDR3 is TGTGCCAGCAGCCCATCGGCCCTAAGCTCCTACGAGCAGTACTTC.

CDR3 in amino acids: CASSWGLAGPLNEQFF. CDR3 nucleotide sequence: TGCGCCAGCAGCTGGGGACTAGCGGGGCCCCTAAATGAGCAGTTCTTC. J is TRBJ2-1 and V is TRBV5-1; TRBD2 matches at 13 bases. J gave up 7 bases and V 3 bases, and 7 bases lay outside the gene matches. The CDR3 runs 16 residues. Germline V gene data show CDR1 as SGHRS and CDR2 as YFSETQ.

The table lists this clonotype with a few counts. The chain uses TRBV7-8 and TRBJ2-2; a weak D match, TRBD1 (6 bases). The CDR3 runs to 16 residues. V was clipped by 6 bases and J by 4 bases, with 18 bases between them. The germline V gene has CDR1 SGHVS and CDR2 FQNEAQ. The CDR3 coding sequence is TGTGCCAGCAGGACACAGGGACCAGGGACCACCGGGGAGCTGTTTTTT. This codes for CASRTQGPGTTGELFF.

J is TRBJ2-1 and V is TRBV7-9; D remains unclear. Germline CDR1 SEHNR, CDR2 FQNEAQ (reference sequence). This CDR3 comprises 11 residues. The V end was cut by 4 bases, the J end by 8 bases, with 6 bases between. CDR3 protein: CASSSNDEQFF. The DNA of the CDR3 is TGTGCCAGCAGCTCAAACGATGAGCAGTTCTTC.

This clonotype has only one observation. The rearrangement joins TRBV27 to TRBJ1-1, with D perhaps TRBD1 (5 bases). The germline V and J ends were trimmed by 2 bases and 0 bases, with 10 bases remaining between them. Per germline, CDR1 MNHEY and CDR2 SMNVEV (reference sequence). The CDR3 runs 15 residues. The CDR3 here is CASSLREGLNTEAFF. CDR3 sequence (DNA): TGTGCCAGCAGTTTAAGGGAGGGACTGAACACTGAAGCTTTCTTT.

The chain uses TRBV25-1 and TRBJ1-6; 9 nucleotides align to TRBD1. The V and J ends lost 3 bases and 7 bases, in that order; junction bases with no gene match: 7. The CDR3 extends over 16 amino acids. Germline CDR1 and CDR2: MGHDK and SYGVNS. In DNA, the CDR3 is TGTGCCAGCAGTGACCCCGGGACAGGGCGGAATTCACCCCTCCACTTT. Residues: CASSDPGTGRNSPLHF.

The chain is built from TRBV7-9 and TRBJ1-1; D remains unclear. This CDR3 comprises 14 residues. CDR1 and CDR2 from the germline V gene are SEHNR and FQNEAQ (reference sequence). Trimming left V 2 bases short and J 6 bases short, with 13 bases between. The CDR3 nucleotides are TGTGCCAGCAGCTTACCGCAGGCCCGGCCTGAAGCTTTCTTT. Protein sequence: CASSLPQARPEAFF.